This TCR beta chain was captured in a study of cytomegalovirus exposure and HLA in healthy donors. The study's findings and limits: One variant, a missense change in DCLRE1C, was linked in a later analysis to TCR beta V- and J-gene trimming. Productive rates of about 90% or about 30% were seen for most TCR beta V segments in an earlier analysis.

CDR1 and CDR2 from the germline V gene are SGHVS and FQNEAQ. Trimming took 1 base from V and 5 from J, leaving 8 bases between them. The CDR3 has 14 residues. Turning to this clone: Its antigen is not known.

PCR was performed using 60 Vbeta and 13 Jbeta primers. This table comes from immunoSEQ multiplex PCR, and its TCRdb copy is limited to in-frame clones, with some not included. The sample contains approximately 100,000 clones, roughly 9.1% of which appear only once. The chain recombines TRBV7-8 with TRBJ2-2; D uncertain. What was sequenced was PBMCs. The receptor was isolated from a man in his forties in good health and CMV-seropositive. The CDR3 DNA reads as TGTGCCAGCAGCTTAGGAGTGAAGACCGGGGAGCTGTTTTTT. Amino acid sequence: CASSLGVKTGELFF.